The clone carrying this T cell receptor (beta chain) was seen a handful of times. Its antigen is not known. What was sequenced were expressed TCRB transcripts, since all of the isolated RNA had been reverse transcribed. Using immunoSEQ multiplex PCR, the repertoire was profiled, and TCRdb retains in-frame clones only, with some absent. The sample includes about 660,000 clones, roughly an eighth of them seen just once. This CDR3 region has 15 residues. J lost 4 bases, V lost 8 bases, and 11 bases had no gene match. Germline CDR1 reads MNHEY; CDR2 reads SVGAGI. This record belongs to a study of beta chain features in type 1 diabetes. Study-level points and caveats: A PCR bias possibly favoring shorter templates would apply equally to patients and controls. All four CD4+ subsets of Type 1 diabetes patients contained TCRB CDR3s that were moderately but significantly shorter.

This receptor was taken from a man aged 18 to 30 with type 1 diabetes. Material: naive CD4+ T cells from blood. This chain joins TRBV6-5 and TRBJ2-1, with 7 bases aligning to TRBD2. The CDR3 here is CASRSVASGYNEQFF. The DNA of the CDR3 is TGTGCCAGCCGTTCCGTGGCTAGCGGTTACAATGAGCAGTTCTTC.